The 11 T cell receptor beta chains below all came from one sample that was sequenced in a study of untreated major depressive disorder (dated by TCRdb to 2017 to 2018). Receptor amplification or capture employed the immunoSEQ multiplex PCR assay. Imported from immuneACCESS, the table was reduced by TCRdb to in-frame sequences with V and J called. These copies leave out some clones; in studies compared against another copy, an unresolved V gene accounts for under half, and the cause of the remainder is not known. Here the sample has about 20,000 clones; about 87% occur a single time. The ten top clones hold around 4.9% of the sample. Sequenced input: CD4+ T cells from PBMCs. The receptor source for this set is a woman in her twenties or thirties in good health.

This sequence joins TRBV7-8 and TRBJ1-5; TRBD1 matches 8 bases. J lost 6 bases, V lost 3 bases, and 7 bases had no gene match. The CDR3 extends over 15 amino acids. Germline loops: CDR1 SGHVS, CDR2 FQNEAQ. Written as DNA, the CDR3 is TGTGCCAGCAGCTTCGCCGGACAGGGCCCTCAGCCCCAGCATTTT. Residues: CASSFAGQGPQPQHF.

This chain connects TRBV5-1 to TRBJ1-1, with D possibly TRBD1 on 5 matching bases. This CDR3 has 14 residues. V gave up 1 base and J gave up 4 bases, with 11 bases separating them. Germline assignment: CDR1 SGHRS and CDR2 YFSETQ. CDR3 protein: CASSLIGESTEAFF. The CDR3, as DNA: TGCGCCAGCAGCTTGATAGGGGAGAGCACTGAAGCTTTCTTT.

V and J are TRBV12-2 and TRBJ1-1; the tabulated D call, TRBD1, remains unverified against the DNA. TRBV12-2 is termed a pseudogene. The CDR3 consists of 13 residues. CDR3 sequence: CASRTQANTEAFF. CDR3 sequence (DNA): TGTGCAAGTCGCACTCAGGCGAACACTGAAGCTTTCTTT.

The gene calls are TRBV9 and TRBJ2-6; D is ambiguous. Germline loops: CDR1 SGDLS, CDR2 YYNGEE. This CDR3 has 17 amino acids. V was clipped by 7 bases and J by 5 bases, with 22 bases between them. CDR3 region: CASYGVYKQSRANVLTF. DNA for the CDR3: TGTGCCAGCTATGGCGTGTACAAACAAAGTCGGGCCAACGTCCTGACTTTC.

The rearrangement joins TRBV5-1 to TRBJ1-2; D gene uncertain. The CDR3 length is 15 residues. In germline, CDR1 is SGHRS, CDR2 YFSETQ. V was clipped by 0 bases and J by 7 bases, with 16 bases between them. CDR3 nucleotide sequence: TGCGCCAGCAGCTTGGTCGGAGATAACTATGGTGGCTACACCTTC. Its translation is CASSLVGDNYGGYTF.

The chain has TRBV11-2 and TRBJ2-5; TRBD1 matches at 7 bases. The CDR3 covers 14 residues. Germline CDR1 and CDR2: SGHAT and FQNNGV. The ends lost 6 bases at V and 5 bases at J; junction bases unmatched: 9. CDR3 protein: CASRPPGGHETQYF. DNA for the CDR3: TGTGCCAGCAGACCCCCAGGGGGACACGAGACCCAGTACTTC.

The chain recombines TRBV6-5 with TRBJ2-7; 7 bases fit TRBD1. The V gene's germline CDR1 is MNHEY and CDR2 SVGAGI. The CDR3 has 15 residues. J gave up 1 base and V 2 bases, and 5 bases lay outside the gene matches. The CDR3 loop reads CASSYGLTGSYEQYF. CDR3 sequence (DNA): TGTGCCAGCAGTTACGGGTTGACAGGGTCCTACGAGCAGTACTTC.

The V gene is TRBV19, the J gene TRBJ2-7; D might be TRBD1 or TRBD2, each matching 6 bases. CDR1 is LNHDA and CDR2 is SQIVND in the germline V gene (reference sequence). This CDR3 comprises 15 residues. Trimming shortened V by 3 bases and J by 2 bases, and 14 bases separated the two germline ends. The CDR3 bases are TGTGCCAGTAGTATCGGGGGCAGGGGACCCTACGAGCAGTACTTC. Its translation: CASSIGGRGPYEQYF.

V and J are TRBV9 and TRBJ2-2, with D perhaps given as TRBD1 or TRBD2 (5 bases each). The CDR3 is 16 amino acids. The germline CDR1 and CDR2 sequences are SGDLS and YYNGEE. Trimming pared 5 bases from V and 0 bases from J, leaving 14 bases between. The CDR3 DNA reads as TGTGCCAGCAGTTCCTCTGGGGGAGCGAACACCGGGGAGCTGTTTTTT. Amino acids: CASSSSGGANTGELFF.

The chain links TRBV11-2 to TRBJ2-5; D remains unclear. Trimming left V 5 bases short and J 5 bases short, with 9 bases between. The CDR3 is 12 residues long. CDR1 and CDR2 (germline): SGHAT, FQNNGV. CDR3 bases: TGTGCCAGCAGCACCGCCCAGGAGACCCAGTACTTC. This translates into CASSTAQETQYF. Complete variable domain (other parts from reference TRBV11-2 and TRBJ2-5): EAGVAQSPRYKIIEKRQSVAFWCNPISGHATLYWYQQILGQGPKLLIQFQNNGVVDDSQLPKDRFSAERLKGVDSTLKIQPAKLEDSAVYLCASSTAQETQYFGPGTRLLVL.

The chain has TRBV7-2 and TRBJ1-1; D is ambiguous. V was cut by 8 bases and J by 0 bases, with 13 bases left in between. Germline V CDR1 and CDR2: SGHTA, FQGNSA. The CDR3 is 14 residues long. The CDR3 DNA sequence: TGTGCCAGCGGAACTGAAAGTTTGAACACTGAAGCTTTCTTT. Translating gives CASGTESLNTEAFF.